Given below is one TCR beta chain in context. Every individual CD8+ T cell subset underwent sorting in triplicate at more than 250,000 cells apiece. This record comes from a study of CXCR3-negative and CXCR3-positive naive CD8 T cells. Looked up from germline, CDR1 is SGHDN and CDR2 is FVKESK. The CDR3 runs 15 residues. Researchers prepared the TRB cDNA libraries using 5' RACE with UMI labels. TCRdb reprocessed the 5' RACE reads; each CDR3 protein has one entry and no DNA is given. The table lists 90,000 to 95,000 distinct CDR3 sequences, with 1.7% in the top ten. The rearrangement uses TRBV14 and TRBJ2-1; TCRdb calls TRBD1, which cannot be checked without DNA. The sequence derives from a human donor in good health. Some clones in this sample may be carry-over from other donors' samples. Sequenced: naive CXCR3- CD8+ T cells from blood. Subset given: CD45RO-CCR7+CD27+CD95- naive CD8+ T cells lacking CXCR3 (TNR3-). CDR3 sequence: CASNLGQGRYNEQFF.